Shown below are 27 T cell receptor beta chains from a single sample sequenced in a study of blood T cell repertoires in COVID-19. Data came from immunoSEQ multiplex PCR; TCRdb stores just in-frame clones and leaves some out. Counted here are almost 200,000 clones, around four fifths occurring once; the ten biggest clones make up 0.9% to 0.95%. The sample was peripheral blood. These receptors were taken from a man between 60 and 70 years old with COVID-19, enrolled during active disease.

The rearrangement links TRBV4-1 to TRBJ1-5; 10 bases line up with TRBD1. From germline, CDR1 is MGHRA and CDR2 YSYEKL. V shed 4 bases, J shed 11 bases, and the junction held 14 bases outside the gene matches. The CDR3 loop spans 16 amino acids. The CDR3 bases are TGCGCCAGCAGCCTAATTCCGGACAGGGGGAAGGGGGCCCAGCATTTT. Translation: CASSLIPDRGKGAQHF.

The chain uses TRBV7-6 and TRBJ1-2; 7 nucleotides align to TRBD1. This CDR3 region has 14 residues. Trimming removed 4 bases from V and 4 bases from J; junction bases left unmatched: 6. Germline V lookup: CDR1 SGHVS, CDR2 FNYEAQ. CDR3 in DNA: TGTGCCAGCAGCTCAGGGGGATCATCCTATGGCTACACCTTC. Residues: CASSSGGSSYGYTF.

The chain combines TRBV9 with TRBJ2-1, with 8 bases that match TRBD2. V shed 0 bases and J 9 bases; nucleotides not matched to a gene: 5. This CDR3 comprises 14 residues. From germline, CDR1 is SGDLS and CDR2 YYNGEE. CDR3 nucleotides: TGTGCCAGCAGCGTAGACGGGAGGGCCGTTGAGCAGTTCTTC. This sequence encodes CASSVDGRAVEQFF. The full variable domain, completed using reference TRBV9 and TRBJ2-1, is DSGVTQTPKHLITATGQRVTLRCSPRSGDLSVYWYQQSLDQGLQFLIQYYNGEERAKGNILERFSAQQFPDLHSELNLSSLELGDSALYFCASSVDGRAVEQFFGPGTRLTVL.

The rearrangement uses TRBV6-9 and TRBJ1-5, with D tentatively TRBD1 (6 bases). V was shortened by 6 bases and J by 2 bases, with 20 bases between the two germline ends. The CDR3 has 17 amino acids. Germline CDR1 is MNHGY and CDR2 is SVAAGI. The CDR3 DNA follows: TGTGCCAGCAGGACGGACAGCCCCTTAGGGGGCAATCAGCCCCAGCATTTT. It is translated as CASRTDSPLGGNQPQHF.

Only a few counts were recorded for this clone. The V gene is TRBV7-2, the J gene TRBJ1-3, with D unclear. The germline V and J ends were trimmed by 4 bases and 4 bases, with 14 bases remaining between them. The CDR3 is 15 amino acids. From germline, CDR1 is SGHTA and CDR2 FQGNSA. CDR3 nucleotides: TGTGCCAGCAGCTCAAGGTCAACAGAAGGAAACACCATATATTTT. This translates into CASSSRSTEGNTIYF.

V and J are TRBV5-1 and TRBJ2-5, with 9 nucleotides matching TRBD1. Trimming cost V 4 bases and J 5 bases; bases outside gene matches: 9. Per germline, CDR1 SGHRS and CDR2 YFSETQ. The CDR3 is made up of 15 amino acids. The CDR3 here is CASSGGQGLLETQYF. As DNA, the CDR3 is TGCGCCAGCAGCGGGGGACAGGGCCTTTTGGAGACCCAGTACTTC. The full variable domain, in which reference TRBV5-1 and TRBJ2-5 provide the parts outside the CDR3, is KAGVTQTPRYLIKTRGQQVTLSCSPISGHRSVSWYQQTPGQGLQFLFEYFSETQRNKGNFPGRFSGRQFSNSRSEMNVSTLELGDSALYLCASSGGQGLLETQYFGPGTRLLVL.

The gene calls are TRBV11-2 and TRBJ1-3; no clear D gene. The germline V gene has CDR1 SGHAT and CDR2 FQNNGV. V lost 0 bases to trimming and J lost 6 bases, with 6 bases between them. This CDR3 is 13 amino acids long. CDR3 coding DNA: TGTGCCAGCAGCTTAGATCTGGCAAACACCATATATTTT. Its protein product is CASSLDLANTIYF.

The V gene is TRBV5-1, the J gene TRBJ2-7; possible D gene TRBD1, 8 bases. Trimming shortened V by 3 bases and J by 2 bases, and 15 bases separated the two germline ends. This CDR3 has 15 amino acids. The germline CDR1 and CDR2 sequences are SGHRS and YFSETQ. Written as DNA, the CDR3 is TGCGCCAGCAGCTCTACAGGGGGGGCAACCTACGAGCAGTACTTC. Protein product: CASSSTGGATYEQYF.

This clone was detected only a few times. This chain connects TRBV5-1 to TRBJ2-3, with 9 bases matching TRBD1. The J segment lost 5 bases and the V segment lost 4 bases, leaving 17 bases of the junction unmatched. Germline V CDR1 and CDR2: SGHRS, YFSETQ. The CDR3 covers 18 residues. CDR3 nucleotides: TGCGCCAGCAGCCCAGCCCCCGCCGGGACAGGGAAAGTAGATACGCAGTATTTT. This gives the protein CASSPAPAGTGKVDTQYF.

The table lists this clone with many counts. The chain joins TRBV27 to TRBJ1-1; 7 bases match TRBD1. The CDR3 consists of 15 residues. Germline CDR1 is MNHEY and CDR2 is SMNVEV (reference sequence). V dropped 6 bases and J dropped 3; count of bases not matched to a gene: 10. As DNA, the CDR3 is TGTGCCAGCAGGCCGCTGACAGGGTGGGACACTGAAGCTTTCTTT. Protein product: CASRPLTGWDTEAFF.

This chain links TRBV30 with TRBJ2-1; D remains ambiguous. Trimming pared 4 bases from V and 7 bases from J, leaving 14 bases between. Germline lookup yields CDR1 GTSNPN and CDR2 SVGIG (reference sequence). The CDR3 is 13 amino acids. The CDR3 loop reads CAWTKRLLNEQFF. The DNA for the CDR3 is TGTGCCTGGACCAAGCGACTCCTAAATGAGCAGTTCTTC.

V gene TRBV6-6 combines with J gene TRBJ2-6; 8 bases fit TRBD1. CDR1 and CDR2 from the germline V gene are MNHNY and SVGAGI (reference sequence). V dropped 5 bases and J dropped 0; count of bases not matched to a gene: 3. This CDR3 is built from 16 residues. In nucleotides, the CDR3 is TGTGCCAGCAGTCCGGACAGGGTCTCTGGGGCCAACGTCCTGACTTTC. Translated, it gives CASSPDRVSGANVLTF.

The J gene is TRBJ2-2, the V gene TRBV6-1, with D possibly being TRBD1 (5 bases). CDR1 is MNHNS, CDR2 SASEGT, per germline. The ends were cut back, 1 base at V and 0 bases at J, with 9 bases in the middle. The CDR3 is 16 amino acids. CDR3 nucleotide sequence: TGTGCCAGCAGTGAAGGGAGACAGCCGAACACCGGGGAGCTGTTTTTT. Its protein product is CASSEGRQPNTGELFF.

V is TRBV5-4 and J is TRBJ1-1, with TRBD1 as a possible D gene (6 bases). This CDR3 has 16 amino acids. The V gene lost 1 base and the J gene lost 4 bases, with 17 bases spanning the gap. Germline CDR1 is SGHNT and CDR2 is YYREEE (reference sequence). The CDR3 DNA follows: TGTGCCAGCAGCTTGATCGCGGGGGCTCCGGGCACTGAAGCTTTCTTT. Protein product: CASSLIAGAPGTEAFF.

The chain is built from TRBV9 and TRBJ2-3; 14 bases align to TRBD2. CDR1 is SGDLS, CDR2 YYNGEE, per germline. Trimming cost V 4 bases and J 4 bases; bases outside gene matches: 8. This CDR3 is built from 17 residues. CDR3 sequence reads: CASSPGTSGSGSDTQYF. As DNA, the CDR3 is TGTGCCAGCAGCCCAGGGACTAGCGGGAGTGGGTCAGATACGCAGTATTTT.

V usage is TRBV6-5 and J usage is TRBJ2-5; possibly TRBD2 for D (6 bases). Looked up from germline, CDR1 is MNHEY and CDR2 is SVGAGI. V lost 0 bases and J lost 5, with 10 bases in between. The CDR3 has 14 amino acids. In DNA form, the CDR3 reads TGTGCCAGCAGTTACTCGAATGGGAGGGAGACCCAGTACTTC. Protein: CASSYSNGRETQYF.

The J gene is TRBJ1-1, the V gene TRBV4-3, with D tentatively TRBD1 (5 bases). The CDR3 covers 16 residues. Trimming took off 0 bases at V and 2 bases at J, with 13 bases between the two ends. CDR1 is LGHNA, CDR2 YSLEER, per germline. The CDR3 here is CASSQDLGRVNTEAFF. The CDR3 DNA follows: TGCGCCAGCAGCCAAGATTTGGGCAGGGTCAACACTGAAGCTTTCTTT.

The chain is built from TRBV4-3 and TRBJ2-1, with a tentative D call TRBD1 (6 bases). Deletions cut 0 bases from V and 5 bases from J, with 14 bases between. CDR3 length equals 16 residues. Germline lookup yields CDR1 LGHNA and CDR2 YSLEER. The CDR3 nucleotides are TGCGCCAGCAGCCAAGATCGAGTCAGGGGAAACAATGAGCAGTTCTTC. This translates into CASSQDRVRGNNEQFF.

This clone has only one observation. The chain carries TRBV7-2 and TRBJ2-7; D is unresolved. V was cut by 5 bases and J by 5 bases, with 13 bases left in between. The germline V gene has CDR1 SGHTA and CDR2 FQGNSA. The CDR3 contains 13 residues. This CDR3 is CASSRTALDEQYF. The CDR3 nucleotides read TGTGCCAGCAGCCGAACAGCTTTGGACGAGCAGTACTTC.

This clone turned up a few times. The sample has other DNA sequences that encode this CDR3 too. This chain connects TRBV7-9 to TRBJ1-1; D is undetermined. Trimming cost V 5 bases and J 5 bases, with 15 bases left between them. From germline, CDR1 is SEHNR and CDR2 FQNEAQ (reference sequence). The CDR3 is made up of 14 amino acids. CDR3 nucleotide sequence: TGTGCCAGCAGCCCCTCGGGTGGTGGGACTGAAGCTTTCTTT. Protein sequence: CASSPSGGGTEAFF. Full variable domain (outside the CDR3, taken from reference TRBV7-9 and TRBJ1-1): DTGVSQNPRHKITKRGQNVTFRCDPISEHNRLYWYRQTLGQGPEFLTYFQNEAQLEKSRLLSDRFSAERPKGSFSTLEIQRTEQGDSAMYLCASSPSGGGTEAFFGQGTRLTVV.

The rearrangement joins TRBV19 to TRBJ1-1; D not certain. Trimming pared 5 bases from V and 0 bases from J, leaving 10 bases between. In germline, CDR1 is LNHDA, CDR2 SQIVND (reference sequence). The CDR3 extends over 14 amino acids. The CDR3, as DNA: TGTGCCAGTAGTCTTGACAACCTGAACACTGAAGCTTTCTTT. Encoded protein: CASSLDNLNTEAFF. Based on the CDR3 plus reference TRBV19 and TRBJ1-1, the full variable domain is DGGITQSPKYLFRKEGQNVTLSCEQNLNHDAMYWYRQDPGQGLRLIYYSQIVNDFQKGDIAEGYSVSREKKESFPLTVTSAQKNPTAFYLCASSLDNLNTEAFFGQGTRLTVV.

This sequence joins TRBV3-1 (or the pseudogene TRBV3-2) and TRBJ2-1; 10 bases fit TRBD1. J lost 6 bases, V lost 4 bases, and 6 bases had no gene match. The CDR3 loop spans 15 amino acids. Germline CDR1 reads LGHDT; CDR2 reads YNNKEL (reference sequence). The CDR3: CASSPEGQGFNEQFF. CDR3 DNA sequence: TGTGCCAGCAGCCCCGAGGGACAGGGGTTCAATGAGCAGTTCTTC.

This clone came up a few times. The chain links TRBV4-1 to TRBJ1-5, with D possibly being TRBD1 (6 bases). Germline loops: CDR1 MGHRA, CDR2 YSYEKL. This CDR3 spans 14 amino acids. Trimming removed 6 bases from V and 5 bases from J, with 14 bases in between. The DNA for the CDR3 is TGCGCCAGCAGTAGTGGACAGTGGGATCAGCCCCAGCATTTT. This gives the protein CASSSGQWDQPQHF.

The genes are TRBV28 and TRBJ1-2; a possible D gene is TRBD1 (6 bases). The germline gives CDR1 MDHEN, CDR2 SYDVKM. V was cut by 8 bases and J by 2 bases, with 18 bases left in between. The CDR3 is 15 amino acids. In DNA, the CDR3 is TGTGCCAGCGCCACCTGGACAGTTCCCAACTATGGCTACACCTTC. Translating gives CASATWTVPNYGYTF.

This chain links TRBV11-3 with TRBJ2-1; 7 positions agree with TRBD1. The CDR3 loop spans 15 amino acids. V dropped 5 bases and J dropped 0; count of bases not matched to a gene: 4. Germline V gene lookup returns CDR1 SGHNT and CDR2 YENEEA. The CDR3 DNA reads TGTGCCAGCAGCCTGGGACAGAGCTCCTACAATGAGCAGTTCTTC. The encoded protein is CASSLGQSSYNEQFF.

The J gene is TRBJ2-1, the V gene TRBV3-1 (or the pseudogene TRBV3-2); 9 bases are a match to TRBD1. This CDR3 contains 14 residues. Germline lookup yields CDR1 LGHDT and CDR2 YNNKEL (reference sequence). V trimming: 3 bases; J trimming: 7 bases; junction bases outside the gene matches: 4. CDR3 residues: CASSHGQGINEQFF. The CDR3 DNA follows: TGTGCCAGCAGCCACGGACAGGGGATAAATGAGCAGTTCTTC.

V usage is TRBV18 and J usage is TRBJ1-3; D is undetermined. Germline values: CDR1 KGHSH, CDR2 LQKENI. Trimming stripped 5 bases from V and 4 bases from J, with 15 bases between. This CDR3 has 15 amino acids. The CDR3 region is CASSSTLRNGNTIYF. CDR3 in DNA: TGTGCCAGCTCATCAACCCTACGTAACGGAAACACCATATATTTT.